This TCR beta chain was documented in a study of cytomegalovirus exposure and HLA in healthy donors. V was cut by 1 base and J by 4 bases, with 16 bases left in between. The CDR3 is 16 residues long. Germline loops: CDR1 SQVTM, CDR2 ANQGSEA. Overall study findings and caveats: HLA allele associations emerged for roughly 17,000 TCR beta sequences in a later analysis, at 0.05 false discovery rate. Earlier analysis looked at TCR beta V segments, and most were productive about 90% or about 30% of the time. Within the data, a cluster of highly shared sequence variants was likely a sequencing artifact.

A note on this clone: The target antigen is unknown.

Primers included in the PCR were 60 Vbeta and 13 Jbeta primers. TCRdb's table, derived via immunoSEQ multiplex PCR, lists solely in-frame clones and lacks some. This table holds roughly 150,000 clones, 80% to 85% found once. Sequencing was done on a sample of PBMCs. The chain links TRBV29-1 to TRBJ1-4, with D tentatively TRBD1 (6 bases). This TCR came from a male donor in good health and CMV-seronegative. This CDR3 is CSVEAPGGQLNEKLFF. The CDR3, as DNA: TGCAGCGTTGAAGCCCCGGGAGGACAGCTTAATGAAAAACTGTTTTTT.